Presented here are 7 T cell receptor beta chains from one specimen sequenced in a study of cytomegalovirus exposure and HLA in healthy donors. The study ran its PCR with 60 Vbeta and 13 Jbeta primers. Measured with immunoSEQ multiplex PCR; TCRdb has only the in-frame clones, and not every one. The sample comprises about 130,000 clones, approximately 80% of which are singletons, and over 2% rests with the top ten. Sequencing input: PBMCs. The receptors originated from a man aged 25-45 years in good health and CMV-seronegative.

V gene TRBV4-2 combines with J gene TRBJ2-3; 7 nucleotides line up with TRBD2. CDR1 LGHNA and CDR2 YNFKEQ come from the germline V gene. The CDR3 is 16 residues long. Losses at the gene ends were 1 base for V and 0 bases for J; bases not matched to a gene: 4. CDR3 nucleotide sequence: TGTGCCAGCAGCCAAGTTGGGGGAGGGAGCACAGATACGCAGTATTTT. Translated: CASSQVGGGSTDTQYF.

J is TRBJ1-5 and V is TRBV18; TRBD1 might be the D (5 bases). Germline CDR1 and CDR2: KGHSH and LQKENI. The V end was cut by 1 base, the J end by 6 bases, with 7 bases between. The CDR3 is 13 residues long. Here the CDR3 DNA reads TGTGCCAGCTCACCACTCGGGGGTCAGCCCCAGCATTTT. The encoded protein is CASSPLGGQPQHF.

This chain joins TRBV5-4 and TRBJ2-6; a weak D match, TRBD2 (7 bases). The V and J ends lost 4 bases and 2 bases respectively, with 16 bases between them. The CDR3 has 17 residues. CDR1 is SGHNT, CDR2 YYREEE, per germline (reference sequence). The DNA for the CDR3 is TGTGCCAGCAGCAGGGGGGGAAATAAAGCTGGGGCCAACGTCCTGACTTTC. Residues: CASSRGGNKAGANVLTF.

V and J are TRBV7-9 and TRBJ2-4, with TRBD1 identical over 10 bases. Germline-derived CDR1 and CDR2 are SEHNR and FQNEAQ (reference sequence). The CDR3 totals 14 residues. Trimming at V came to 1 base and at J to 9 bases, leaving 3 bases not matched to a gene. The CDR3 sequence is CASSLGGQGSIQYF. CDR3 DNA sequence: TGTGCCAGCAGCTTAGGGGGACAGGGGAGCATTCAGTACTTC.

V gene TRBV6-5 combines with J gene TRBJ2-7, with 10 nucleotides matching TRBD1. Germline lookup yields CDR1 MNHEY and CDR2 SVGAGI. Trimming at V came to 7 bases and at J to 2 bases, leaving 5 bases not matched to a gene. The CDR3 has 14 amino acids. CDR3 sequence reads: CASKRTGGTYEQYF. CDR3 coding DNA: TGTGCCAGCAAACGGACAGGGGGTACCTACGAGCAGTACTTC.

This chain joins TRBV18 and TRBJ2-5, with 7 nucleotides matching TRBD1. Germline-derived CDR1 and CDR2 are KGHSH and LQKENI. This CDR3 is 15 amino acids long. The V segment lost 4 bases and the J segment 7 bases; nucleotides outside the gene matches: 12. CDR3 residues: CASSLSTGAVGTQYF. CDR3 DNA: TGTGCCAGCTCACTCTCAACAGGGGCTGTGGGGACCCAGTACTTC.

The chain joins TRBV5-1 to TRBJ2-2; 11 bases are a match to TRBD1. Per germline, CDR1 SGHRS and CDR2 YFSETQ. Trimming took 4 bases from V and 4 from J; bases not matched to a gene: 3. The CDR3 spans 15 residues. CDR3 bases: TGCGCCAGCAGCCCGGACAGGGGGCTCACCGGGGAGCTGTTTTTT. Its protein is CASSPDRGLTGELFF.